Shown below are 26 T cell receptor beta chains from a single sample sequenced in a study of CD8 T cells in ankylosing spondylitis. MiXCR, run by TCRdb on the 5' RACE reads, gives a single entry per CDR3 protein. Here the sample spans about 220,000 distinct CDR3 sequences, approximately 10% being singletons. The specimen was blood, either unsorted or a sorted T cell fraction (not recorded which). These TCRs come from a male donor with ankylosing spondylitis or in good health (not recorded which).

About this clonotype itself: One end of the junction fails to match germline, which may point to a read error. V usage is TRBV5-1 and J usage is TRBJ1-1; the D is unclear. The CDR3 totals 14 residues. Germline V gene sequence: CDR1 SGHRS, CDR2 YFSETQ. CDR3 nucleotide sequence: TGCGCCAGCAACTTGGCGACGGGGAACACTGAAGCTTTCTTT. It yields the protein CASNLATGNTEAFF.

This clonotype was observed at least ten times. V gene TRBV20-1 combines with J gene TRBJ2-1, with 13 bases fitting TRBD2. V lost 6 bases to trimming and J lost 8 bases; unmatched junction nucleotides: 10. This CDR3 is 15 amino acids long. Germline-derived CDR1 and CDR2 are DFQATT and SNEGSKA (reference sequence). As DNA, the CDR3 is TGCAGTGCCCACCCACTAGCGGGGGGGTTCGATGAGCAGTTCTTC. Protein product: CSAHPLAGGFDEQFF.

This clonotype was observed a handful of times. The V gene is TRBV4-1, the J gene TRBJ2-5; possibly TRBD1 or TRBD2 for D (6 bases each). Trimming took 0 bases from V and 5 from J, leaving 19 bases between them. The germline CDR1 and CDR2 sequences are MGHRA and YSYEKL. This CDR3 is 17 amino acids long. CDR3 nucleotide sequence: TGCGCCAGCAGCCAAGACTCGGAGGGGGGAATTACGGAGACCCAGTACTTC. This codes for CASSQDSEGGITETQYF.

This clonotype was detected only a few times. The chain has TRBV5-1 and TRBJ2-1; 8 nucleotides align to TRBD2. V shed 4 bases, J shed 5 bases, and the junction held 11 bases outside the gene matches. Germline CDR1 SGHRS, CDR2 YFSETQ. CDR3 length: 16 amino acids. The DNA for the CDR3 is TGCGCCAGCAGCCACGACTTTCGGGGGGGCAACAATGAGCAGTTCTTC. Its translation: CASSHDFRGGNNEQFF.

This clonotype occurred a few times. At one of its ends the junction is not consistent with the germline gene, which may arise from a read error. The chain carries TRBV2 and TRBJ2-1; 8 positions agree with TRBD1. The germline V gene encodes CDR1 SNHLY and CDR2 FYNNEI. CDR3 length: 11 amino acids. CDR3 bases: TGTGCCAGCAAACTCCAGGGGGCGAGTAGGTTC. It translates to CASKLQGASRF.

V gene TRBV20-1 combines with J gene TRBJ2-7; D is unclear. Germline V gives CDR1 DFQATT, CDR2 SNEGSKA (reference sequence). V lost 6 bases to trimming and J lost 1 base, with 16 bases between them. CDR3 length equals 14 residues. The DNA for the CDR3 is TGCAGTGCCCCCTCCCCGACTCAATCCTACGAGCAGTACTTC. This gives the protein CSAPSPTQSYEQYF.

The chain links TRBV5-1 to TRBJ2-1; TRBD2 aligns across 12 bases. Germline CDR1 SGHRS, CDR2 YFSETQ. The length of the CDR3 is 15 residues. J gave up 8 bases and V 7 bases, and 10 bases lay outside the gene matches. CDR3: CASAYPSGGAYEQFF. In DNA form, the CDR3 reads TGCGCCAGCGCTTACCCTAGCGGGGGGGCTTATGAGCAGTTCTTC. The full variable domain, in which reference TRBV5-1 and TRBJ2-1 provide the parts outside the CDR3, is KAGVTQTPRYLIKTRGQQVTLSCSPISGHRSVSWYQQTPGQGLQFLFEYFSETQRNKGNFPGRFSGRQFSNSRSEMNVSTLELGDSALYLCASAYPSGGAYEQFFGPGTRLTVL.

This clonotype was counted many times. CDR3 nucleotides: TGTGCCATCAGTGATAGTTCTTCCTCCCTGAGCGCTGAAGCTTTCTTT. It yields the protein CAISDSSSSLSAEAFF. V usage is TRBV10-3 and J usage is TRBJ1-1; D is unclear. Trimming cost V 3 bases and J 6 bases, with 20 bases left between them. Germline CDR1 ENHRY, CDR2 SYGVKD. This CDR3 is 16 amino acids long.

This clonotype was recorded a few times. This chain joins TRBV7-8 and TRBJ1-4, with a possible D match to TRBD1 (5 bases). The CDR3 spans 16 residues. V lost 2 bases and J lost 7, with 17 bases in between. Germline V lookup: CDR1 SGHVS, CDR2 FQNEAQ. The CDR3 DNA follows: TGTGCCAGCAGCTTAAACCCCAGGGTTGGGGGTGAAAAACTGTTTTTT. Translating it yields CASSLNPRVGGEKLFF.

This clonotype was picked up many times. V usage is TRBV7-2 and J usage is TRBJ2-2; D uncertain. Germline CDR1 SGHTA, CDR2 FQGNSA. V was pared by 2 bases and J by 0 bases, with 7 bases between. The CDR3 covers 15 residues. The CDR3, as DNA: TGTGCCAGCAGCTTACTCGGATCGAACACCGGGGAGCTGTTTTTT. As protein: CASSLLGSNTGELFF.

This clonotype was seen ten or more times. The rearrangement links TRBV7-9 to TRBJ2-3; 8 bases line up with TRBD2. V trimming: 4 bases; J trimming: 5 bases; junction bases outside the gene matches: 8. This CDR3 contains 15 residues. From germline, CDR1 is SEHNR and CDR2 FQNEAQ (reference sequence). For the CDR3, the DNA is TGTGCCAGCAGCTCCTTAGCGGGGAGGCTAGATACGCAGTATTTT. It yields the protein CASSSLAGRLDTQYF.

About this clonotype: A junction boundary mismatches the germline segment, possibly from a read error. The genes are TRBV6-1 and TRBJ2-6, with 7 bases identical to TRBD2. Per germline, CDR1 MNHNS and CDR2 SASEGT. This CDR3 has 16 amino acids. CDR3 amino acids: CVSWRGGNSGANVLTF. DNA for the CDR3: TGTGTCAGCTGGAGGGGAGGGAACTCTGGGGCCAACGTCCTGACTTTC.

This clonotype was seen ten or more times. The CDR3 protein is CASARAVSAGARTDTQYF. In DNA, the CDR3 is TGTGCCAGCGCTAGGGCGGTGTCAGCGGGGGCCCGCACAGATACGCAGTATTTT. The rearrangement joins TRBV6-2 or TRBV6-3 to TRBJ2-3; 8 bases fit TRBD2. After removal of 8 bases from V and 1 base from J, the junction contained 17 bases not matched to a gene. This CDR3 has 18 residues. Germline-derived CDR1 and CDR2 are MNHEY and SVGEGT.

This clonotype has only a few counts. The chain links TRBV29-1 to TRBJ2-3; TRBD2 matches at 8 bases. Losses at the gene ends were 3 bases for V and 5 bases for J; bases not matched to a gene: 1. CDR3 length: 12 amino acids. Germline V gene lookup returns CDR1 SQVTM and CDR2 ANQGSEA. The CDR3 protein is CSVDGGVDTQYF. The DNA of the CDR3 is TGCAGCGTTGACGGGGGGGTAGATACGCAGTATTTT.

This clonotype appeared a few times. The CDR3 DNA reads as TGCAGTGCTAGAGGGGACGGGTACCAAGAGACCCAGTACTTC. Protein sequence: CSARGDGYQETQYF. The chain employs TRBV20-1 and TRBJ2-5; D assignment may be TRBD1 or TRBD2 (5 bases each). The V gene lost 1 base and the J gene lost 0 bases, with 9 bases spanning the gap. CDR3 length equals 14 residues. CDR1 is DFQATT, CDR2 SNEGSKA, per germline (reference sequence).

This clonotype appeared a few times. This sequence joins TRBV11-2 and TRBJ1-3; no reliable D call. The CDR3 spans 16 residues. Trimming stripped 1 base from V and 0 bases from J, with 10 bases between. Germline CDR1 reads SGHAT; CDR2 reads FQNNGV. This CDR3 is CASSLGPLSSGNTIYF. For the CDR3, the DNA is TGTGCCAGCAGCTTAGGTCCATTGAGCTCTGGAAACACCATATATTTT.

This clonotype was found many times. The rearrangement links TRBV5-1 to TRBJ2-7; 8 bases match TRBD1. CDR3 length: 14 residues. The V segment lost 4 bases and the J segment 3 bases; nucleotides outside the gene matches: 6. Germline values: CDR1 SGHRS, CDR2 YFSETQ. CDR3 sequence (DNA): TGCGCCAGCAGCCCAGACAGGGGTGGCTACGAGCAGTACTTC. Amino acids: CASSPDRGGYEQYF. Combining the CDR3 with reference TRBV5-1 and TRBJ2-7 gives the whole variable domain KAGVTQTPRYLIKTRGQQVTLSCSPISGHRSVSWYQQTPGQGLQFLFEYFSETQRNKGNFPGRFSGRQFSNSRSEMNVSTLELGDSALYLCASSPDRGGYEQYFGPGTRLTVT.

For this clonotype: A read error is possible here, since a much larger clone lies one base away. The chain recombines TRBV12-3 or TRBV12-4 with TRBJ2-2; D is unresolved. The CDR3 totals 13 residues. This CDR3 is CVSSFGHTGELFF. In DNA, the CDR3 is TGTGTCAGCAGTTTCGGCCACACCGGGGAGCTGTTTTTT.

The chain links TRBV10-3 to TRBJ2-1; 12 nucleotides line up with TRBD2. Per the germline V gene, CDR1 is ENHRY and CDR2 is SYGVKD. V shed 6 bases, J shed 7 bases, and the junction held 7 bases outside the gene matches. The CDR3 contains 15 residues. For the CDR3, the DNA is TGTGCCATCAGATCGACTAGCGGGGGTGGGAATGAGCAGTTCTTC. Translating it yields CAIRSTSGGGNEQFF.

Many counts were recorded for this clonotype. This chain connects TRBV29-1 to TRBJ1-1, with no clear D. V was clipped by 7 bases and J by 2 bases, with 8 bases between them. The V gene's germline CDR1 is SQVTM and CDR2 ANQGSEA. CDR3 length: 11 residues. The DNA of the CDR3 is TGCAGCGGTCGTATTAACACTGAAGCTTTCTTT. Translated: CSGRINTEAFF.

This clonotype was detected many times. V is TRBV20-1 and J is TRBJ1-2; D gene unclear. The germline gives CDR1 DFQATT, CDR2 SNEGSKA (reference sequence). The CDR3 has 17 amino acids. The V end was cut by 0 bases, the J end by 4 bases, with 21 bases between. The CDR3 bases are TGCAGTGCTAGAGATGGGGAGCGATTACTAAGGAGCTATGGCTACACCTTC. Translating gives CSARDGERLLRSYGYTF.

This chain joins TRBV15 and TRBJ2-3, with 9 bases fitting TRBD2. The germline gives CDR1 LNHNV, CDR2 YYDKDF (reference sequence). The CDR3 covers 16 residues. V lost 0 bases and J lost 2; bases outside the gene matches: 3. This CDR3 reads CATSRERGGPTDTQYF. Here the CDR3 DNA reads TGTGCCACCAGCAGAGAGCGGGGGGGCCCCACAGATACGCAGTATTTT. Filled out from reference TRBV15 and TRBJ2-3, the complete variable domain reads DAMVIQNPRYQVTQFGKPVTLSCSQTLNHNVMYWYQQKSSQAPKLLFHYYDKDFNNEADTPDNFQSRRPNTSFCFLDIRSPGLGDTAMYLCATSRERGGPTDTQYFGPGTRLTVL.

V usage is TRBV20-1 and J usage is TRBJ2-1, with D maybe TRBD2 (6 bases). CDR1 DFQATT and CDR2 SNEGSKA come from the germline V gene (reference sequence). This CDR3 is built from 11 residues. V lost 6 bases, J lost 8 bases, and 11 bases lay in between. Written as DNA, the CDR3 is TGCAGTGCCTCTCCGGGAGATGAGCAGTTCTTC. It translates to CSASPGDEQFF.

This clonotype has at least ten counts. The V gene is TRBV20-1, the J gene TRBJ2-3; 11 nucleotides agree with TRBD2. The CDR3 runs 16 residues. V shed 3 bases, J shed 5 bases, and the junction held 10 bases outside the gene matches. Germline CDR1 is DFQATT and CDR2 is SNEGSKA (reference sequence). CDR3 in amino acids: CSASPIAGGPIDTQYF. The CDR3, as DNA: TGCAGTGCTAGCCCAATAGCGGGGGGGCCGATAGATACGCAGTATTTT.

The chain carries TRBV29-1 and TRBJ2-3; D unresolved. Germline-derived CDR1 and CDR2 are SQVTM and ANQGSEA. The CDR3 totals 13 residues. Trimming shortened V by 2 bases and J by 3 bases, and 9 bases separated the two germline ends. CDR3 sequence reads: CSVESPGTDTQYF. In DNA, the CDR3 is TGCAGCGTTGAATCCCCCGGGACAGATACGCAGTATTTT.

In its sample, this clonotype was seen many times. CDR3 loop: CASSLEQMNTEAFF. CDR3 sequence (DNA): TGTGCCAGCAGCTTAGAACAAATGAACACTGAAGCTTTCTTT. The chain is built from TRBV7-9 and TRBJ1-1, with D unclear. Looked up from germline, CDR1 is SEHNR and CDR2 is FQNEAQ (reference sequence). V lost 1 base to trimming and J lost 0 bases, with 6 bases between them. The CDR3 is 14 residues long.